Given below is one TCR beta chain in context. This entry belongs to a study of blood T cells in healthy people across ages. With V trimmed by 6 bases and J by 5 bases, 11 bases remained unmatched. CDR3 length equals 15 residues. Germline V CDR1 and CDR2: MNHNY, SVGAGI (reference sequence). Through a sample-barcoded 5' primer and a J-beta primer mix, a second PCR was run for roughly 7 to 12 cycles. TCRdb re-called the 5' RACE reads with MiXCR, one entry per CDR3 protein. Among about 680,000 distinct CDR3 sequences listed, about 52% were seen once. Every participating donor contributed approximately 10 milliliters of peripheral blood through a draw.

The chain uses TRBV6-6 and TRBJ2-7; 9 bases are shared with TRBD1. The source is a woman in her sixties or seventies in good health. The specimen was blood. The chain's CDR3 is CASRPRSQGADEQYF. The CDR3 region has the DNA TGTGCCAGCAGGCCTCGCTCACAGGGGGCAGACGAGCAGTACTTC.